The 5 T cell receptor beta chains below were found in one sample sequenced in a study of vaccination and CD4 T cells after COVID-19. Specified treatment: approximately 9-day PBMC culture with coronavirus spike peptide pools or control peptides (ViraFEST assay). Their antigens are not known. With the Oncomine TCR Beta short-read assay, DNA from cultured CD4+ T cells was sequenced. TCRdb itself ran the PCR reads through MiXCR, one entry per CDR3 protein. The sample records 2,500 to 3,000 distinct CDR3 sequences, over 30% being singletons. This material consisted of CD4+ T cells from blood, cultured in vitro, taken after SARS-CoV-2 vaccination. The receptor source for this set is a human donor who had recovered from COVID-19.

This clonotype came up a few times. The CDR3 protein is CTRGVSSLVGRTEAFF. CDR3 in DNA: TGCACCCGAGGGGTCAGTAGTTTGGTGGGTCGCACTGAAGCTTTCTTT. The chain has TRBV20-1 and TRBJ1-1, with D perhaps matching TRBD1 (5 bases). Germline CDR1 and CDR2: DFQATT and SNEGSKA (reference sequence). This CDR3 contains 16 residues.

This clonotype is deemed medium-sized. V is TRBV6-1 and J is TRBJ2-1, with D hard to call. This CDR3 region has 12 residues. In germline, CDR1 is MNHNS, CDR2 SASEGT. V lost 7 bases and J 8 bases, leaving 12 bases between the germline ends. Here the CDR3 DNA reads TGTGCCAGCACCTCGATTGGCCATGAGCAGTTCTTC. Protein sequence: CASTSIGHEQFF.

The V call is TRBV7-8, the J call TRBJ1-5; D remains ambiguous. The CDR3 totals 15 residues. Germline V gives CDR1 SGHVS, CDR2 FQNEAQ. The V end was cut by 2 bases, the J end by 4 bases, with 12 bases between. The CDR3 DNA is TGTGCCAGCAGCTTACGCGAGGAACGAAATCAGCCCCAGCATTTT. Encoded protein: CASSLREERNQPQHF.

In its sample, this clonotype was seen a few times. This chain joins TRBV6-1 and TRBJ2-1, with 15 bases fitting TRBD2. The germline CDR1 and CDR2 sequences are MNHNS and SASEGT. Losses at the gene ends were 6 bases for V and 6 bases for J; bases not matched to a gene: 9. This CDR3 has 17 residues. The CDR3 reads CASRSGLAGGLINEQFF. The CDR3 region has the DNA TGTGCCAGCAGATCGGGACTAGCGGGGGGATTGATCAATGAGCAGTTCTTC.

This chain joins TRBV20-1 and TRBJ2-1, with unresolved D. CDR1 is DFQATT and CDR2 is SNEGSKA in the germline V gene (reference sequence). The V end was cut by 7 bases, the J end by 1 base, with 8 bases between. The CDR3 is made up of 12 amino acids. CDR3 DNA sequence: TGCAGTGGAACCGGTTCCTACAATGAGCAGTTCTTC. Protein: CSGTGSYNEQFF.